This TCR beta chain comes out of a study of T cells after yellow fever vaccination. TCR cDNA, made by 5'RACE template switching, carried an added universal primer site and UMIs. TCRdb reprocessed the 5' RACE reads with MiXCR, giving one entry per CDR3 protein. The profile shows approximately 300,000 distinct CDR3 sequences, over 8.5% of them singletons. This clonotype occurred many times. Germline assignment: CDR1 MDHEN and CDR2 SYDVKM. V gave up 3 bases and J gave up 7 bases, with 9 bases separating them. This CDR3 comprises 12 residues. Here the sequenced sample was CD4+ T cells sorted from PBMCs, taken 45 days after the yellow fever booster vaccination. The sequence was obtained from a man between 18 and 29 years old who received the YFV17D yellow fever vaccine. This chain joins TRBV28 and TRBJ1-1; D perhaps matches TRBD1 (5 bases). In DNA, the CDR3 is TGTGCCAGCAGTTTTCGGGGGAGTGAAGCTTTCTTT. Translation gives CASSFRGSEAFF.